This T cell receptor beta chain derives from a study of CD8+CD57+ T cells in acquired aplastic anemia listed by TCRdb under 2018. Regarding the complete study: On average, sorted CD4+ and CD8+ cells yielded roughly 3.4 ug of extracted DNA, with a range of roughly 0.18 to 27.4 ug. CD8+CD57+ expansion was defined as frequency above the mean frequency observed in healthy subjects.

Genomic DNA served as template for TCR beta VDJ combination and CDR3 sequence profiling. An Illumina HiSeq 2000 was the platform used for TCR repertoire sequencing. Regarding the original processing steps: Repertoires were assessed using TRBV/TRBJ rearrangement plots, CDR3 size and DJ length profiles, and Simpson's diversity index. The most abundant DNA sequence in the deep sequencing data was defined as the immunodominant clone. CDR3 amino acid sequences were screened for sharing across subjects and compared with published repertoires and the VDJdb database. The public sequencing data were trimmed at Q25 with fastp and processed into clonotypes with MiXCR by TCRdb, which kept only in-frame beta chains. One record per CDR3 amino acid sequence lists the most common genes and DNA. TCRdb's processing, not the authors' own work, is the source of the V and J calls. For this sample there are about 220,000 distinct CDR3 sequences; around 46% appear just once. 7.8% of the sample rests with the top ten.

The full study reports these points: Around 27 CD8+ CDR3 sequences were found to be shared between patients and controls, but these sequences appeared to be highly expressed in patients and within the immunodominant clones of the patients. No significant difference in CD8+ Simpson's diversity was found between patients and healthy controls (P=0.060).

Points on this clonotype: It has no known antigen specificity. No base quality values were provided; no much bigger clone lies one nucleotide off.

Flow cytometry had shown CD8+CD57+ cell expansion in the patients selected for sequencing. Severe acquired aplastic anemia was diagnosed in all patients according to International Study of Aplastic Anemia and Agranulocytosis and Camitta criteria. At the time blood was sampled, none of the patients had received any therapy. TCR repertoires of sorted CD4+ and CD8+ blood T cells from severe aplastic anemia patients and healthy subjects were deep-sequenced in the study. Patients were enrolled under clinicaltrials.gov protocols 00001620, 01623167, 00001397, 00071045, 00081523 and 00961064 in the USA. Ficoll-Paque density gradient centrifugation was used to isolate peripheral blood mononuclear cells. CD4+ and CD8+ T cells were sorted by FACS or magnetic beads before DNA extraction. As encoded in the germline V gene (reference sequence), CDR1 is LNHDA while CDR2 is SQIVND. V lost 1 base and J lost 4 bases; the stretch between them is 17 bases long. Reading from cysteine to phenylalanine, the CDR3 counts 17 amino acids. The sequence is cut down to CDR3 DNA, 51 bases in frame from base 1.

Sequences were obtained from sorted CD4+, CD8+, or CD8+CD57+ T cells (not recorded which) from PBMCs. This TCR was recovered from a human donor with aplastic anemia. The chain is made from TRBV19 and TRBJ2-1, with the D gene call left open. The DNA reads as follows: TGTGCCAGTAGTATAGGAAAGGACCTCAAGGCGTACAATGAGCAGTTCTTC. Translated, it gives CASSIGKDLKAYNEQFF.